This is a list of T cell receptor beta chains from one sample in a study of vaccination effects on CD4 cells after COVID-19. Data came from immunoSEQ multiplex PCR; TCRdb stores just in-frame clones and leaves some out. The table lists roughly 73,000 clones, about 69% of them singletons. These TCRs are of unknown antigen specificity. The sample here was CD4+ T cells from PBMCs cultured with HIV peptides, taken before COVID-19 vaccination. Receptor source: a human donor who had a prior SARS-CoV-2 infection. CDR3s include the opening cysteine and the closing phenylalanine or tryptophan. D genes are given only for firm matches. Part of the rows lack a size; the others show once, few, many or a class for expanded clones.

CDR3aa,CDR3nt,j_gene,abundance,d_gene,v_gene
CASSQAVNYGYTF,TGTGCCAGCAGCCAAGCAGTTAACTATGGCTACACCTTC,TRBJ1-2,-,-,TRBV3-1/TRBV3-2
CASSLGTSGGAYNEQFF,TGTGCCAGCAGCTTGGGGACTAGCGGGGGAGCCTACAATGAGCAGTTCTTC,TRBJ2-1,-,TRBD2,TRBV5-6
CASSQDADQPRGYEQYF,TGCGCCAGCAGCCAAGATGCCGACCAGCCTCGGGGCTACGAGCAGTACTTC,TRBJ2-7,-,-,TRBV4-1
CASSQVLNGNEAFF,TGTGCCAGCAGCCAAGTCCTAAATGGGAATGAAGCTTTCTTT,TRBJ1-1,-,-,TRBV4-2
CASSEGARSSEETQYF,TGTGCCAGCAGTGAAGGGGCGCGAAGTTCGGAGGAGACCCAGTACTTC,TRBJ2-5,once,-,TRBV25-1
CASRPQDHDTGELFF,TGCGCCAGCCGCCCACAGGACCACGACACCGGGGAGCTGTTTTTT,TRBJ2-2,-,-,TRBV5-1
CASSRDSKQPQHF,TGTGCCAGCAGCAGGGACAGTAAGCAGCCCCAGCATTTT,TRBJ1-5,-,TRBD1,TRBV5-4
CASSLSGTGFEQFF,TGTGCCAGCAGCTTAAGTGGGACAGGATTTGAGCAGTTCTTC,TRBJ2-1,-,TRBD1,TRBV7-3
CASSLSLNSPLHF,TGTGCCAGTAGTTTATCACTAAATTCACCCCTCCACTTT,TRBJ1-6,-,-,TRBV19
CASSLLRGFTDTQYF,TGTGCCAGCAGCTTGCTCCGGGGTTTCACAGATACGCAGTATTTT,TRBJ2-3,once,-,TRBV5-6
CASRRRGNYNEQFF,TGTGCCTCCCGCAGGAGGGGGAACTACAATGAGCAGTTCTTC,TRBJ2-1,-,-,TRBV19
CASSWTGTEAFF,TGTGCCAGCAGCTGGACGGGCACTGAAGCTTTCTTT,TRBJ1-1,-,-,TRBV5-4
CASSQPGTDFNYGYTF,TGTGCCAGCAGCCAACCCGGGACAGACTTTAACTATGGCTACACCTTC,TRBJ1-2,-,TRBD1,TRBV3-1/TRBV3-2
CASSQGQGYGTEAFF,TGTGCCAGCAGCCAGGGCCAGGGTTATGGAACTGAAGCTTTCTTT,TRBJ1-1,once,-,TRBV3-1/TRBV3-2
CASRVVETQYF,TGTGCCAGTAGGGTGGTAGAGACCCAGTACTTC,TRBJ2-5,-,-,TRBV2
CASSQDGRNSPLHF,TGTGCCAGCAGCCAAGATGGAAGAAATTCACCCCTCCACTTT,TRBJ1-6,-,-,TRBV4-2
CASSFRGNTEAFF,TGTGCCAGCAGTTTTAGGGGGAACACTGAAGCTTTCTTT,TRBJ1-1,-,-,TRBV12-3/TRBV12-4
CASGLGTSGQETQYF,TGTGCTAGTGGTTTGGGGACTAGCGGACAAGAGACCCAGTACTTC,TRBJ2-5,-,TRBD2,TRBV12-5
CASSLSGTGAGYTF,TGTGCCAGCAGCTTATCCGGGACAGGGGCTGGCTACACCTTC,TRBJ1-2,-,TRBD1,TRBV7-9
CASSQTGGAPGYTF,TGTGCCAGCAGCCAGACAGGGGGCGCCCCGGGCTACACCTTC,TRBJ1-2,once,TRBD1,TRBV7-3
CAIRDGERYNEQFF,TGTGCCATCAGGGACGGAGAAAGATACAATGAGCAGTTCTTC,TRBJ2-1,many,-,TRBV10-3
CASSEAEHYEQYF,TGTGCCAGCAGTGAAGCTGAGCACTACGAGCAGTACTTC,TRBJ2-7,-,-,TRBV6-1
CASSETLWSGRAYNEQFF,TGTGCCAGCAGTGAAACTCTTTGGAGCGGGAGGGCCTACAATGAGCAGTTCTTC,TRBJ2-1,-,TRBD2,TRBV2
CAWSIGGLETQYF,TGTGCCTGGAGTATCGGGGGATTGGAGACCCAGTACTTC,TRBJ2-5,-,-,TRBV30
CASGGTSGPQGRDTQYF,TGTGCCAGCGGGGGGACTAGCGGGCCCCAGGGGCGAGATACGCAGTATTTT,TRBJ2-3,-,TRBD2,TRBV7-2
CASQGKGNEQFF,TGTGCCAGCCAGGGAAAGGGCAATGAGCAGTTCTTC,TRBJ2-1,-,-,TRBV6-5
CSAWTKETQYF,TGCAGTGCTTGGACAAAAGAGACCCAGTACTTC,TRBJ2-5,-,-,TRBV20-1
CASSPNLGASAYYEQYF,TGTGCCAGCAGTCCTAACCTCGGTGCTAGCGCTTACTACGAGCAGTACTTC,TRBJ2-7,-,-,TRBV7-8
CASSPTSAGGAYTQYF,TGTGCCAGCAGCCCCACCTCAGCGGGAGGGGCATATACGCAGTATTTT,TRBJ2-3,few,TRBD2,TRBV11-3